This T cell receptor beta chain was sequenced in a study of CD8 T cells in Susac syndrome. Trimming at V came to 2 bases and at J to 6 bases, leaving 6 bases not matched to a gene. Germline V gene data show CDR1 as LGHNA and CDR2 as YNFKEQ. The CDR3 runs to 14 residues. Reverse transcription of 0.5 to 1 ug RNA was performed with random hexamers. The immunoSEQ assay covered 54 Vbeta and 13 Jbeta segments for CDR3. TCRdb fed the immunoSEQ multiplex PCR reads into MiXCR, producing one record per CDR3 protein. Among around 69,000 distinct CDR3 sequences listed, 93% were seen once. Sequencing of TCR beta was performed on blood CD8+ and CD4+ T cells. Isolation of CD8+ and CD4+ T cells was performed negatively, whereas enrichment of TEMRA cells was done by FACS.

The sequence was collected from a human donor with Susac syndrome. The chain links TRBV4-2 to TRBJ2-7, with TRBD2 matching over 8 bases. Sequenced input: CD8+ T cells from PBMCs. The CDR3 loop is CASSQPGLDPEQYF. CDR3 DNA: TGTGCCAGCAGCCAACCGGGACTAGATCCCGAGCAGTACTTC.